The rows below give T cell receptor beta chains drawn from one sample of a study of OX40 agonist ivuxolimab in advanced cancers. Profiled with immunoSEQ multiplex PCR; TCRdb holds only in-frame clones, not every one. The sample includes tens of thousands of clones, 75% to 90% of them seen just once. The material was CD4+ or CD8+ T cells sorted from blood, obtained in a trial of the OX40 agonist ivuxolimab. Receptors originate from an adult with an advanced solid tumor such as melanoma, head and neck, liver or kidney cancer. Each CDR3 is given with its conserved first and last residue.

v_call	j_call	cdr3_aa
TRBV7-2	TRBJ2-1	CASADYGGRLDEQFF
TRBV19	TRBJ1-5	CATRQGLIWDQPQHF
TRBV19	TRBJ1-2	CASSIGPYGYTF
TRBV9	TRBJ2-7	CASSVEQRAWEQYF
TRBV5-1	TRBJ1-1	CASAGEREAFF
TRBV4-1	TRBJ2-7	CASSRGGSYEQYF
TRBV11-2	TRBJ2-7	CASRSSWVPSYEQYF
TRBV18	TRBJ2-5	CASSPPSLAEETQYF
TRBV13	TRBJ2-3	CASSTVFDTQYF
TRBV7-2	TRBJ1-2	CASGAGGDYGYTF
TRBV2	TRBJ1-3	CASSLEEVTGNTIYF
TRBV12-5	TRBJ2-7	CASGFPGQGSEQYF
TRBV6-1	TRBJ2-7	CAGGGWNSYEQYF
TRBV11-2	TRBJ2-3	CASSLAVTYSTDTQYF
TRBV10-3	TRBJ1-5	CAISESNQPQHF
TRBV5-1	TRBJ2-3	CASSSNPGTDTQYF
TRBV21-1	TRBJ1-3	CASKETGGGNTIYF
TRBV6-5	TRBJ1-5	CASSYMRNQPQHF
TRBV15	TRBJ2-7	CATSRERGVGTEQYF
TRBV29-1	TRBJ2-5	CSVSGTGGETQYF
TRBV5-1	TRBJ2-3	CASSYKTGGGADTQYF